This section outlines one T cell receptor (beta chain) sequence together with its context. PCR amplification relied on 60 Vbeta primers (plus 13 Jbeta primers). The table came from immunoSEQ multiplex PCR; TCRdb's copy has only in-frame clones and leaves some out. The table lists roughly 60,000 clones. The sample originates from a study of cytomegalovirus exposure and HLA in healthy donors. The sample comprised PBMCs. The receptor was derived from a woman aged 18-29 years in good health and CMV-seronegative.

The DNA of the CDR3 is TGTGCAAGTCGCTTGTGTCGGGGGGTAGTCACTGAAGCTTTCTTT. It specifies CASRLCRGVVTEAFF. This chain uses TRBV12-2 with TRBJ1-1. TRBV12-2 corresponds to a pseudogene. The CDR3 spans 15 residues.